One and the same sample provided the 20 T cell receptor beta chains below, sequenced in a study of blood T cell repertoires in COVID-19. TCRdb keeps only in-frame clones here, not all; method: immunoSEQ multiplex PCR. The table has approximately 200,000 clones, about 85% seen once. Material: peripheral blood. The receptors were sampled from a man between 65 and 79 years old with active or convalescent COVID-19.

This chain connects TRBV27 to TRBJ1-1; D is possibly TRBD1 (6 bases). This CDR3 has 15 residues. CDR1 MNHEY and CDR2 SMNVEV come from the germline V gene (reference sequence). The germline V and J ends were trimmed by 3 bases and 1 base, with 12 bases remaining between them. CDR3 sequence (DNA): TGTGCCAGCAGTTTCACAGGGTGGGGGAACACTGAAGCTTTCTTT. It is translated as CASSFTGWGNTEAFF.

This CDR3 is CASSYGRYEQYF. The CDR3, as DNA: TGTGCCAGCAGTTACGGGCGCTACGAGCAGTACTTC. The chain has TRBV6-6 and TRBJ2-7; no definite D call. The CDR3 totals 12 residues. V was trimmed by 2 bases and J by 3 bases, leaving 5 bases between them. Germline V lookup: CDR1 MNHNY, CDR2 SVGAGI (reference sequence).

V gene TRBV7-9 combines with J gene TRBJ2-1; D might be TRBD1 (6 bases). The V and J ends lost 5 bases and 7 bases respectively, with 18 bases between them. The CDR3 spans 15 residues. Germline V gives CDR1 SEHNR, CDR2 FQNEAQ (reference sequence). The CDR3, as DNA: TGTGCCAGCAGCGACGACAGGATGGCGCGGAATGAGCAGTTCTTC. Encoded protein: CASSDDRMARNEQFF.

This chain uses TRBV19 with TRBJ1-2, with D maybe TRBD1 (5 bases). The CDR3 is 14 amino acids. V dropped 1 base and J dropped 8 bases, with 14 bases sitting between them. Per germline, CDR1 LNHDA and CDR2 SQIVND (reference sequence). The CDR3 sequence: CASSIGSGSDGYTF. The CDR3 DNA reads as TGTGCCAGTAGTATAGGGTCAGGGTCTGACGGCTACACCTTC.

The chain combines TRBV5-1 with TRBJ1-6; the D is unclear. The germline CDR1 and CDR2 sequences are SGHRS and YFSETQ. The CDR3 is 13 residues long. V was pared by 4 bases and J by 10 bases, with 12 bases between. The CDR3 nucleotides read TGCGCCAGCAGCCGGGAAAGCCCCTCACCCCTCCACTTT. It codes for CASSRESPSPLHF.

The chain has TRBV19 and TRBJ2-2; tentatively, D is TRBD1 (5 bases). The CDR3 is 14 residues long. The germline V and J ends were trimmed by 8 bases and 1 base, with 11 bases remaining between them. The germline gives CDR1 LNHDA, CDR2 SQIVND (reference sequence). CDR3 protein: CASHWGGNTGELFF. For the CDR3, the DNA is TGTGCCAGTCACTGGGGCGGGAACACCGGGGAGCTGTTTTTT.

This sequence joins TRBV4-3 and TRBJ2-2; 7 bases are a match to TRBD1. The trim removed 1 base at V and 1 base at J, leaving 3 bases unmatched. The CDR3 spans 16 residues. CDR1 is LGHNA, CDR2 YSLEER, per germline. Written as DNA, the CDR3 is TGCGCCAGCAGCCAAGCCGGGACAGAGAACACCGGGGAGCTGTTTTTT. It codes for CASSQAGTENTGELFF.

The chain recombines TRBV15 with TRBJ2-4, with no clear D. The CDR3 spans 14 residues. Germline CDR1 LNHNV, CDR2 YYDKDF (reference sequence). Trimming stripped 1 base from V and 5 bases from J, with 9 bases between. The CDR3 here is CATSRGQAQNIQYF. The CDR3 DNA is TGTGCCACCAGCAGAGGCCAGGCTCAAAACATTCAGTACTTC.

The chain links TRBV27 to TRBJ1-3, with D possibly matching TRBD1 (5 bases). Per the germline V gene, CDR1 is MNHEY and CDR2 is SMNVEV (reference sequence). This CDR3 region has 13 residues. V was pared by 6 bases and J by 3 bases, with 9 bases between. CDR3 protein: CASRGQGGNTIYF. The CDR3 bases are TGTGCCAGCAGGGGTCAGGGTGGAAACACCATATATTTT.

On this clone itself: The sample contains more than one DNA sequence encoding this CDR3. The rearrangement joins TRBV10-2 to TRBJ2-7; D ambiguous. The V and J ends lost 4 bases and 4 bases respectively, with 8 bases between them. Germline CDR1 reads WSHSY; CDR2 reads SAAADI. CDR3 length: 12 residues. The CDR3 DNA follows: TGCGCCAGCAGTGGACAAACGTACGAGCAGTACTTC. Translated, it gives CASSGQTYEQYF.

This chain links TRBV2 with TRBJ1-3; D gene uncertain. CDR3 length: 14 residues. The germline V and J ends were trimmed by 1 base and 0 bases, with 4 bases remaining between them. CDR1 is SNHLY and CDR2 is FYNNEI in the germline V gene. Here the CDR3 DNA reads TGTGCCAGCAGTGAAGGGAGCTCTGGAAACACCATATATTTT. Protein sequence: CASSEGSSGNTIYF.

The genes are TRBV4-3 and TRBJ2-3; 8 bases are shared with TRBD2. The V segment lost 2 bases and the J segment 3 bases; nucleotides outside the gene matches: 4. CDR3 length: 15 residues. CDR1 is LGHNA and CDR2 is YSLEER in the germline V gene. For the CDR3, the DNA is TGCGCCAGCAGCCAAATTAGCGGGATAACAGATACGCAGTATTTT. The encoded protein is CASSQISGITDTQYF.

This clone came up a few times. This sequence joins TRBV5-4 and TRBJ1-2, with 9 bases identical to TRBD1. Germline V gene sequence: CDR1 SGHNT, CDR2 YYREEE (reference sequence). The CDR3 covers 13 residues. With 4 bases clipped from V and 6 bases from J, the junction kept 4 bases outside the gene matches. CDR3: CASSPTGGDGYTF. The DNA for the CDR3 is TGTGCCAGCAGCCCAACAGGGGGCGATGGCTACACCTTC.

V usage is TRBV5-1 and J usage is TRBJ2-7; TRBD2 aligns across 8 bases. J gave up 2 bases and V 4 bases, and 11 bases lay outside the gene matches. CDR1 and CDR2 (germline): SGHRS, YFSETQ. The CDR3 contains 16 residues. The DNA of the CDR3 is TGCGCCAGCAGCGTAGGACACCCGGGACTAGCCTACGAGCAGTACTTC. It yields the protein CASSVGHPGLAYEQYF. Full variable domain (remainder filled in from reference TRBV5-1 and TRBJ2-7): KAGVTQTPRYLIKTRGQQVTLSCSPISGHRSVSWYQQTPGQGLQFLFEYFSETQRNKGNFPGRFSGRQFSNSRSEMNVSTLELGDSALYLCASSVGHPGLAYEQYFGPGTRLTVT.

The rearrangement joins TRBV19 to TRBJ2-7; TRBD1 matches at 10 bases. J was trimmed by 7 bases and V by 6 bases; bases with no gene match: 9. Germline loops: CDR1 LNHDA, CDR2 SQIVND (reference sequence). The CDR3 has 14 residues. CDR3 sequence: CASSIRQGAGEQYF. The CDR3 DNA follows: TGTGCCAGTAGCATTCGACAGGGGGCTGGGGAGCAGTACTTC.

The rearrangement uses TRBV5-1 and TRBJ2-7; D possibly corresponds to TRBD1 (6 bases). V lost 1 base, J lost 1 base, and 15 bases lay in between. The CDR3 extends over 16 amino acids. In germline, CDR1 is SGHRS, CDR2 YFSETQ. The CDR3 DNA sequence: TGCGCCAGCAGCTTGATACAGGGCCCTAGGTCCTACGAGCAGTACTTC. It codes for CASSLIQGPRSYEQYF.

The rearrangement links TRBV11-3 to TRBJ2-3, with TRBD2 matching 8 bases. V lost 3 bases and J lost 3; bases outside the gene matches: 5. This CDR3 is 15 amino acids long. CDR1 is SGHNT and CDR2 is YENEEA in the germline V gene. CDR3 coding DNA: TGTGCCAGCAGCTTGGTCGGGGGGGTTACAGATACGCAGTATTTT. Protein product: CASSLVGGVTDTQYF.

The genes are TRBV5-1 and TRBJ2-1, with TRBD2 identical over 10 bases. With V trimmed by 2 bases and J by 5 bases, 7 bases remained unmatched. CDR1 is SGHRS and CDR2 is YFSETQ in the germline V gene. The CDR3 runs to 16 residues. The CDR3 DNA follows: TGCGCCAGCAGCTTCTCAAGCGGGAGGGGGAACAATGAGCAGTTCTTC. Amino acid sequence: CASSFSSGRGNNEQFF.

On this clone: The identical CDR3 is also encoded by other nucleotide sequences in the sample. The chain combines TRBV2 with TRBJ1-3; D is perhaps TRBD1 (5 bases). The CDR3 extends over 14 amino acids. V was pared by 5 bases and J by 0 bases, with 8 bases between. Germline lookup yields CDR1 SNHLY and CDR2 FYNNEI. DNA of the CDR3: TGTGCCAGCAGTCAGACAGCCTCTGGAAACACCATATATTTT. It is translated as CASSQTASGNTIYF.

The CDR3 spells CASGIDRGFTYEQYF. CDR3 DNA: TGTGCCAGTGGGATCGACAGGGGTTTTACCTACGAGCAGTACTTC. The gene calls are TRBV19 and TRBJ2-7, with 8 nucleotides matching TRBD1. The V gene's germline CDR1 is LNHDA and CDR2 SQIVND (reference sequence). The V and J ends lost 8 bases and 2 bases, in that order; junction bases with no gene match: 11. This CDR3 comprises 15 residues.